The 30 T cell receptor beta chains in this list originate from one sample, sequenced in a study of T cell responses to AZD1222 COVID-19 vaccine. Assay: immunoSEQ multiplex PCR; the TCRdb copy retains only in-frame clones and omits some. The sample records under 120,000 clones, 90% to 95% being singletons. The sample consisted of peripheral blood, taken on day 0 of AZD1222 vaccination. These receptors were obtained from an adult in good health.

The gene calls are TRBV6-4 and TRBJ2-1, with D possibly TRBD1 on 6 matching bases. V lost 8 bases and J lost 7, with 21 bases in between. The CDR3 length is 15 residues. Germline V lookup: CDR1 MRHNA, CDR2 SNTAGT. The CDR3, as DNA: TGTGCCAGCGGCCACATGCCAGGGGAAGCAAATGAGCAGTTCTTC. Its protein is CASGHMPGEANEQFF.

This clone has only one observation. The V gene is TRBV25-1, the J gene TRBJ1-6; 8 bases map to TRBD1. Germline V gene data show CDR1 as MGHDK and CDR2 as SYGVNS. The CDR3 sequence is 15 residues long. The trim removed 4 bases at V and 5 bases at J, leaving 4 bases unmatched. The CDR3 coding sequence is TGTGCCAGCAGTGTTCGGGACAGGCATAATTCACCCCTCCACTTT. Protein: CASSVRDRHNSPLHF.

This chain connects TRBV10-1 to TRBJ2-4, with 7 bases fitting TRBD2. The trim removed 0 bases at V and 1 base at J, leaving 6 bases unmatched. This CDR3 region has 17 residues. Germline loops: CDR1 WNHNN, CDR2 SYGVQD (reference sequence). In DNA form, the CDR3 reads TGCGCCAGCAGTGAGTCAATTCGGCGGGAGGCCAAAAACATTCAGTACTTC. Its translation: CASSESIRREAKNIQYF.

V and J are TRBV28 and TRBJ1-5; D perhaps matches TRBD1 (6 bases). This CDR3 contains 16 residues. Germline V CDR1 and CDR2: MDHEN, SYDVKM. V lost 4 bases and J lost 0, with 13 bases in between. In DNA, the CDR3 is TGTGCCAGCAGTTCCCAGGGGACATATAGCAATCAGCCCCAGCATTTT. This sequence encodes CASSSQGTYSNQPQHF.

The chain recombines TRBV28 with TRBJ2-1; the D is unclear. CDR3 length: 14 residues. V was clipped by 3 bases and J by 4 bases, with 10 bases between them. Germline V gives CDR1 MDHEN, CDR2 SYDVKM. The CDR3 DNA sequence: TGTGCCAGCAGTTTTCTCATGGAGTACAATGAGCAGTTCTTC. Translation: CASSFLMEYNEQFF.

The rearrangement uses TRBV20-1 and TRBJ1-1; TRBD1 might be the D (5 bases). Germline CDR1 reads DFQATT; CDR2 reads SNEGSKA (reference sequence). The CDR3 is 11 residues long. Trimming shortened V by 7 bases and J by 4 bases, and 10 bases separated the two germline ends. Written as DNA, the CDR3 is TGCAGTGTACAGGTGCCCACTGAAGCTTTCTTT. It yields the protein CSVQVPTEAFF.

The chain links TRBV6-1 to TRBJ1-1, with D unclear. Germline-derived CDR1 and CDR2 are MNHNS and SASEGT. The CDR3 covers 16 residues. V was shortened by 3 bases and J by 0 bases, with 14 bases between the two germline ends. The CDR3 sequence is CASSDYLWIVNTEAFF. The CDR3 DNA follows: TGTGCCAGCAGTGATTATCTTTGGATCGTGAACACTGAAGCTTTCTTT.

The rearrangement joins TRBV14 to TRBJ1-2; D remains unclear. The V end was cut by 1 base, the J end by 4 bases, with 7 bases between. The CDR3 extends over 13 amino acids. In germline, CDR1 is SGHDN, CDR2 FVKESK. The CDR3 loop reads CASSQGQLYGYTF. CDR3 in DNA: TGTGCCAGCAGCCAAGGCCAGCTCTATGGCTACACCTTC.

The chain links TRBV7-3 to TRBJ1-6, with D unresolved. Germline CDR1 reads SGHTA; CDR2 reads FQGTGA. CDR3 length: 13 residues. V lost 3 bases, J lost 5 bases, and 5 bases lay in between. CDR3: CASSFDNNSPLHF. As DNA, the CDR3 is TGTGCCAGCAGCTTTGATAATAATTCACCCCTCCACTTT.

The chain joins TRBV18 to TRBJ2-7; D may be TRBD1 (5 bases). This CDR3 has 14 amino acids. The V end was cut by 6 bases, the J end by 4 bases, with 16 bases between. The V gene's germline CDR1 is KGHSH and CDR2 LQKENI. Written as DNA, the CDR3 is TGTGCCAGCTCCCCCGTGGCAGGGATTTACGAGCAGTACTTC. Protein product: CASSPVAGIYEQYF.

The chain carries TRBV27 and TRBJ1-2; D gene unclear. The CDR3 extends over 13 amino acids. Trimming cost V 6 bases and J 2 bases, with 10 bases left between them. Germline V CDR1 and CDR2: MNHEY, SMNVEV (reference sequence). CDR3 region: CASRGRLNYGYTF. CDR3 bases: TGTGCCAGCAGGGGTCGGCTCAACTATGGCTACACCTTC.

The rearrangement uses TRBV24-1 and TRBJ2-3; TRBD2 matches 9 bases. V shed 3 bases and J 0 bases; nucleotides not matched to a gene: 3. There are 16 residues in the CDR3. Germline loops: CDR1 KGHDR, CDR2 SFDVKD. The CDR3 sequence is CATSDPSGASTDTQYF. The DNA of the CDR3 is TGTGCCACCAGTGATCCTAGCGGGGCCAGCACAGATACGCAGTATTTT.

This clone is a singleton in its sample. V is TRBV2 and J is TRBJ2-7; a possible D gene is TRBD2 (5 bases). V lost 8 bases to trimming and J lost 5 bases, with 16 bases between them. Germline lookup yields CDR1 SNHLY and CDR2 FYNNEI. This CDR3 comprises 13 residues. The CDR3 loop is CASHEGGKNEQYF. The CDR3 DNA is TGTGCCAGCCACGAGGGTGGAAAGAACGAGCAGTACTTC. Based on the CDR3 plus reference TRBV2 and TRBJ2-7, the full variable domain is EPEVTQTPSHQVTQMGQEVILRCVPISNHLYFYWYRQILGQKVEFLVSFYNNEISEKSEIFDDQFSVERPDGSNFTLKIRSTKLEDSAMYFCASHEGGKNEQYFGPGTRLTVT.

The CDR3 sequence: CASSLSGSSYNSPLHF. CDR3 DNA sequence: TGTGCCAGCAGCTTGTCAGGGAGCTCCTATAATTCACCCCTCCACTTT. The chain carries TRBV7-9 and TRBJ1-6; tentatively, D is TRBD1 (5 bases). V lost 3 bases and J 0 bases, leaving 9 bases between the germline ends. Germline lookup yields CDR1 SEHNR and CDR2 FQNEAQ (reference sequence). CDR3 size: 16 residues.

The V gene is TRBV4-2, the J gene TRBJ1-4, with 9 bases aligning to TRBD1. From germline, CDR1 is LGHNA and CDR2 YNFKEQ. The CDR3 extends over 16 amino acids. The J segment lost 7 bases and the V segment lost 0 bases, leaving 6 bases of the junction unmatched. The CDR3 nucleotides are TGTGCCAGCAGCCAAGATCCCGGGACAGGGTTTGAAAAACTGTTTTTT. This sequence encodes CASSQDPGTGFEKLFF.

This clone occurred a few times. The genes are TRBV6-5 and TRBJ2-2; TRBD2 agrees at 8 bases. Trimming took 7 bases from V and 5 from J; bases not matched to a gene: 6. Germline-derived CDR1 and CDR2 are MNHEY and SVGAGI. There are 14 residues in the CDR3. The CDR3 nucleotides read TGTGCCAGCATAGCGGGGCAGGGGACCGGGGAGCTGTTTTTT. Protein sequence: CASIAGQGTGELFF.

This clone was observed once. The chain carries TRBV19 and TRBJ1-1; 8 bases agree with TRBD1. In germline, CDR1 is LNHDA, CDR2 SQIVND (reference sequence). Trimming took 5 bases from V and 1 from J; bases not matched to a gene: 0. The CDR3 has 13 amino acids. This CDR3 is CASSDRGNTEAFF. The CDR3 nucleotides read TGTGCCAGTAGTGACAGGGGGAACACTGAAGCTTTCTTT. Full variable domain (remainder filled in from reference TRBV19 and TRBJ1-1): DGGITQSPKYLFRKEGQNVTLSCEQNLNHDAMYWYRQDPGQGLRLIYYSQIVNDFQKGDIAEGYSVSREKKESFPLTVTSAQKNPTAFYLCASSDRGNTEAFFGQGTRLTVV.

The CDR3 loop reads CASSHEGGKQPQHF. CDR3 bases: TGTGCCAGCAGCCATGAGGGGGGAAAACAGCCCCAGCATTTT. The chain uses TRBV7-2 and TRBJ1-5, with D possibly matching TRBD1 (6 bases). The CDR3 is 14 amino acids. Trimming took 5 bases from V and 7 from J, leaving 15 bases between them. Germline V gene data show CDR1 as SGHTA and CDR2 as FQGNSA.

J is TRBJ2-5 and V is TRBV5-1; TRBD1 aligns across 10 bases. This CDR3 is 14 amino acids long. Germline loops: CDR1 SGHRS, CDR2 YFSETQ. V shed 6 bases and J 5 bases; nucleotides not matched to a gene: 7. CDR3 in amino acids: CASTSTGGEETQYF. As DNA, the CDR3 is TGCGCCAGCACGTCGACAGGGGGCGAGGAGACCCAGTACTTC.

V gene TRBV2 combines with J gene TRBJ2-3; TRBD1 matches at 7 bases. V was pared by 4 bases and J by 1 base, with 2 bases of the junction left unmatched. The V gene's germline CDR1 is SNHLY and CDR2 FYNNEI. CDR3 size: 14 residues. The CDR3 protein is CASSVRGRTDTQYF. As DNA, the CDR3 is TGTGCCAGCAGTGTAAGGGGGCGCACAGATACGCAGTATTTT.

The table lists this clone with a count of one. The chain joins TRBV3-1 (or the pseudogene TRBV3-2) to TRBJ1-6; 9 bases fit TRBD1. Germline CDR1 is LGHDT and CDR2 is YNNKEL (reference sequence). Trimming cost V 0 bases and J 7 bases; bases outside gene matches: 7. The CDR3 covers 17 residues. The CDR3 region has the DNA TGTGCCAGCAGCCAAGAGGGACAGGGCCGAGGGAATTCACCCCTCCACTTT. Its translation: CASSQEGQGRGNSPLHF.

The J gene is TRBJ1-1, the V gene TRBV19, with TRBD1 matching over 8 bases. This CDR3 region has 14 residues. Germline V gene lookup returns CDR1 LNHDA and CDR2 SQIVND (reference sequence). Losses at the gene ends were 6 bases for V and 1 base for J; bases not matched to a gene: 4. The CDR3 loop is CASSADRGNTEAFF. The CDR3 nucleotides are TGTGCCAGTAGCGCCGACAGGGGGAACACTGAAGCTTTCTTT.

The chain recombines TRBV5-6 with TRBJ2-5; D not resolved. CDR1 and CDR2 from the germline V gene are SGHDT and YYEEEE. The V end was cut by 4 bases, the J end by 3 bases, with 10 bases between. The CDR3 runs to 13 residues. As DNA, the CDR3 is TGTGCCAGCAGCAAATCCCCGAAAGAGACCCAGTACTTC. Its protein is CASSKSPKETQYF.

The chain uses TRBV11-2 and TRBJ1-2; 8 positions agree with TRBD1. The germline V gene encodes CDR1 SGHAT and CDR2 FQNNGV. The V gene end was trimmed by 4 bases and the J gene end by 8 bases; junction bases not matched to a gene: 12. The CDR3 is 15 residues long. In DNA form, the CDR3 reads TGTGCCAGCAGCTGGATGACAGGGGCCAGCTGGGGCTACACCTTC. Translated, it gives CASSWMTGASWGYTF.

This rearrangement joins TRBV6-2 or TRBV6-3 to TRBJ1-2; 7 bases map to TRBD1. The CDR3 has 15 residues. Looked up from germline, CDR1 is MNHEY and CDR2 is SVGEGT. The ends lost 5 bases at V and 6 bases at J; junction bases unmatched: 12. In nucleotides, the CDR3 is TGTGCCAGCAGTCCGGGCGGGACAGCCACCCATGGCTACACCTTC. This codes for CASSPGGTATHGYTF.

The chain has TRBV2 and TRBJ2-2, with 11 nucleotides matching TRBD1. V shed 6 bases, J shed 7 bases, and the junction held 7 bases outside the gene matches. Germline assignment: CDR1 SNHLY and CDR2 FYNNEI. The CDR3 sequence is 15 residues long. The CDR3 is CASRTGTGGIGELFF. DNA for the CDR3: TGTGCCAGCAGAACCGGGACAGGGGGAATCGGGGAGCTGTTTTTT. The variable domain in full, with the rest retrieved from reference TRBV2 and TRBJ2-2, is EPEVTQTPSHQVTQMGQEVILRCVPISNHLYFYWYRQILGQKVEFLVSFYNNEISEKSEIFDDQFSVERPDGSNFTLKIRSTKLEDSAMYFCASRTGTGGIGELFFGEGSRLTVL.

The CDR3 region is CASSLGSYEQYF. CDR3 DNA: TGTGCCAGCAGCTTAGGCTCCTACGAGCAGTACTTC. The chain recombines TRBV11-3 with TRBJ2-7; D remains unclear. Deletions cut 1 base from V and 0 bases from J, with 1 base between. Germline V gene lookup returns CDR1 SGHNT and CDR2 YENEEA. This CDR3 has 12 residues.

V gene TRBV13 combines with J gene TRBJ2-4; no reliable D call. Germline values: CDR1 PRHDT, CDR2 FYEKMQ (reference sequence). Between the trimmed V and J ends, which lost 1 base and 1 base, there was a span of 11 bases. The CDR3 length is 16 residues. The CDR3 reads CASSLEGYGAKNIQYF. CDR3 coding DNA: TGTGCCAGCAGCTTAGAGGGTTATGGGGCCAAAAACATTCAGTACTTC.

The V gene is TRBV18, the J gene TRBJ1-3; D gene uncertain. The CDR3 is made up of 17 amino acids. Trimming pared 5 bases from V and 0 bases from J, leaving 17 bases between. Germline CDR1 KGHSH, CDR2 LQKENI. CDR3 amino acids: CASSSQPPVSSGNTIYF. As DNA, the CDR3 is TGTGCCAGCTCATCCCAACCGCCTGTCAGCTCTGGAAACACCATATATTTT.

The chain recombines TRBV6-5 with TRBJ2-1; D gene unclear. CDR3 length: 14 amino acids. Trimming took 5 bases from V and 5 from J, leaving 13 bases between them. Germline loops: CDR1 MNHEY, CDR2 SVGAGI. CDR3 nucleotides: TGTGCCAGCAGTCCCGCGTGGGAAGACAATGAGCAGTTCTTC. Its translation is CASSPAWEDNEQFF.